This T cell receptor delta chain was sequenced for a study of gamma-delta chains in newborns, infants, children. Across the study: Microbial exposure reportedly drives polyclonal innate γδ T cell expansion after birth.

TCRdb reanalyzed the reads using CATT. Of approximately 4,100 delta-chain clones detected, more than 4% appear once; the ten largest clones hold 5.6%. By its share, this clone is medium-sized. The V gene's germline CDR1 is TSWWSYY and CDR2 QGS. V was clipped by 4 bases and J by 3 bases; unmatched bases: 18. This CDR3 has 20 residues. The sequence was obtained from a child who was a newborn, infant or young child, either healthy, febrile or measles-vaccinated (not recorded which). Source material: blood. This chain joins TRDV1 and TRDJ1; 12 bases are shared with TRDD3. In DNA form, the CDR3 reads TGTGCTCTTGGGGTCCCTGGGGCCCCCCACTGGGGGATACTCCCCGATAAACTCATCTTT. Its translation: CALGVPGAPHWGILPDKLIF.